Listed below are T cell receptor beta chains from one sample, sequenced in a study of T-cell reconstitution after alpha-beta-depleted transplantation in children. One entry per CDR3 protein, called by TCRdb with MiXCR from the PCR reads. The sample holds fewer than 500,000 distinct CDR3 sequences; roughly 44% are singletons and the top ten take 25% to 30%. The sample consisted of PBMCs, taken before TCRalphabeta/CD19-depleted stem cell transplant. These receptor sequences come from a girl aged 2-10 years with aplastic anemia, due to receive a stem cell transplant. Each CDR3 is given with its conserved first and last residue. The D gene is left open where the match is weak. The listing skips clone size in some rows; elsewhere it reads once, few, many or a size class.

J gene: TRBJ2-3; V gene: TRBV19; clone size: .; D gene: TRBD2; CDR3 DNA: TGTGCCAGTCCGGGACTAGCGGGATTTGGCACAGATACGCAGTATTTT; CDR3 protein: CASPGLAGFGTDTQYF
J gene: TRBJ2-1; V gene: TRBV5-5; clone size: .; D gene: TRBD1; CDR3 DNA: TGTGCCAGCCCGGGACAGGGGGCTTATGAGCAGTTCTTC; CDR3 protein: CASPGQGAYEQFF
J gene: TRBJ1-4; V gene: TRBV6-5; clone size: .; D gene: .; CDR3 DNA: TGTGCCAGCAGTTACGGGTTCCGGACTGAAAAACTGTTTTTT; CDR3 protein: CASSYGFRTEKLFF
J gene: TRBJ2-1; V gene: TRBV20-1; clone size: few; D gene: .; CDR3 DNA: TGCAGTGCTAAAGGCCCCCCGGGGCCGTACAATGAGCAGTTCTTC; CDR3 protein: CSAKGPPGPYNEQFF
J gene: TRBJ1-1; V gene: TRBV7-9; clone size: .; D gene: .; CDR3 DNA: TGTGCCAGCAGCTTAGCAGACACAGGGACCGAAGCTTTCTTT; CDR3 protein: CASSLADTGTEAFF
J gene: TRBJ2-1; V gene: TRBV19; clone size: few; D gene: TRBD1; CDR3 DNA: TGTGCCAGTAGTAGAGACAGGGGGATTGGTGAGCAGTTCTTC; CDR3 protein: CASSRDRGIGEQFF
J gene: TRBJ2-7; V gene: TRBV7-2; clone size: .; D gene: .; CDR3 DNA: TGTGCCAGCAGCGATACGACAAATACCTACGAGCAGTACTTC; CDR3 protein: CASSDTTNTYEQYF
J gene: TRBJ2-5; V gene: TRBV12-3/TRBV12-4; clone size: .; D gene: TRBD1; CDR3 DNA: TGTGCCAGCAGTTTAGGGGACAGAAAAGAGACCCAGTACTTC; CDR3 protein: CASSLGDRKETQYF
J gene: TRBJ2-3; V gene: TRBV6-1; clone size: few; D gene: TRBD2; CDR3 DNA: TGTGCCAGCAGTGAACGTGCTAGCGGGAGGGTCGTAGGTACAGATACGCAGTATTTT; CDR3 protein: CASSERASGRVVGTDTQYF
J gene: TRBJ2-7; V gene: TRBV20-1; clone size: many; D gene: .; CDR3 DNA: TGCAGTGCTCCGACACAATCAAGAGAGCAGTACTTC; CDR3 protein: CSAPTQSREQYF
J gene: TRBJ2-2; V gene: TRBV11-2; clone size: .; D gene: .; CDR3 DNA: TGTGCCAGCAGCCGACTAGGGGGAGGGCCGGGCACCGGGGAGCTGTTTTTT; CDR3 protein: CASSRLGGGPGTGELFF
J gene: TRBJ2-3; V gene: TRBV5-4; clone size: few; D gene: TRBD2; CDR3 DNA: TGTGCCAGCAGGGAATCCCTGACTCTAGCGGGAGCAACAGATACGCAGTATTTT; CDR3 protein: CASRESLTLAGATDTQYF
J gene: TRBJ2-7; V gene: TRBV20-1; clone size: .; D gene: TRBD1; CDR3 DNA: TGCAGTGCTCAATCCGGGACAGGGATTTTCTACGAGCAGTACTTC; CDR3 protein: CSAQSGTGIFYEQYF
J gene: TRBJ1-1; V gene: TRBV29-1; clone size: few; D gene: .; CDR3 DNA: TGCAGCGTTGGAGGCCCGCGGTCGGCTTTCTTT; CDR3 protein: CSVGGPRSAFF
J gene: TRBJ2-1; V gene: TRBV3-1; clone size: many; D gene: .; CDR3 DNA: TGTGCCAGCAGCCGGTTCATCATGGGGCAGGTGGGCAATGAGCAGTTCTTC; CDR3 protein: CASSRFIMGQVGNEQFF
J gene: TRBJ1-5; V gene: TRBV2; clone size: many; D gene: .; CDR3 DNA: TGTGCCAGCAGTGTACAGGGCAATCAGCCCCAGCATTTT; CDR3 protein: CASSVQGNQPQHF
J gene: TRBJ2-5; V gene: TRBV5-1; clone size: few; D gene: TRBD2; CDR3 DNA: TGCGCCAGCAGCTTGACTAGCGGGTACCAAGAGACCCAGTACTTC; CDR3 protein: CASSLTSGYQETQYF
J gene: TRBJ2-3; V gene: TRBV30; clone size: .; D gene: TRBD2; CDR3 DNA: TGTGCCTGGAGTGAGAGCGGGATCACAGATACGCAGTATTTT; CDR3 protein: CAWSESGITDTQYF
J gene: TRBJ1-3; V gene: TRBV29-1; clone size: .; D gene: .; CDR3 DNA: TGCAGCGGATTTGGGTACGGTCCTTCTGGAAACACCATATATTTT; CDR3 protein: CSGFGYGPSGNTIYF
J gene: TRBJ2-1; V gene: TRBV10-3; clone size: few; D gene: .; CDR3 DNA: TGTGCCATCAGTGAGAAGGGTTATGAGCAGTTCTTC; CDR3 protein: CAISEKGYEQFF
J gene: TRBJ2-7; V gene: TRBV4-3; clone size: many; D gene: TRBD2; CDR3 DNA: TGCGCCAGCAGCCAAGGTCGGATAGCGGGAGCCTCCTACGAGCAGTACTTC; CDR3 protein: CASSQGRIAGASYEQYF
J gene: TRBJ2-3; V gene: TRBV3-1; clone size: many; D gene: .; CDR3 DNA: TGTGCCAGCAGCCAAGATGGGCAGACGGGCACAGATACGCAGTATTTT; CDR3 protein: CASSQDGQTGTDTQYF
J gene: TRBJ2-1; V gene: TRBV29-1; clone size: .; D gene: .; CDR3 DNA: TGCAGCGTTGAAGTCGTGCTAAAGCAGTTCTTC; CDR3 protein: CSVEVVLKQFF
J gene: TRBJ1-1; V gene: TRBV30; clone size: .; D gene: TRBD1; CDR3 DNA: TGTGCCTCGGACAGGGGCCCCCCGACTGAAGCTTTCTTT; CDR3 protein: CASDRGPPTEAFF
J gene: TRBJ2-7; V gene: TRBV5-8; clone size: .; D gene: .; CDR3 DNA: TGTGCCAGCAGCTTGGGCGGGATCCCTTCCTACGAGCAGTACTTC; CDR3 protein: CASSLGGIPSYEQYF
J gene: TRBJ2-7; V gene: TRBV20-1; clone size: few; D gene: TRBD1; CDR3 DNA: TGCAGTGCCTCCAGGGGGCCTTCCTACGAGCAGTACTTC; CDR3 protein: CSASRGPSYEQYF